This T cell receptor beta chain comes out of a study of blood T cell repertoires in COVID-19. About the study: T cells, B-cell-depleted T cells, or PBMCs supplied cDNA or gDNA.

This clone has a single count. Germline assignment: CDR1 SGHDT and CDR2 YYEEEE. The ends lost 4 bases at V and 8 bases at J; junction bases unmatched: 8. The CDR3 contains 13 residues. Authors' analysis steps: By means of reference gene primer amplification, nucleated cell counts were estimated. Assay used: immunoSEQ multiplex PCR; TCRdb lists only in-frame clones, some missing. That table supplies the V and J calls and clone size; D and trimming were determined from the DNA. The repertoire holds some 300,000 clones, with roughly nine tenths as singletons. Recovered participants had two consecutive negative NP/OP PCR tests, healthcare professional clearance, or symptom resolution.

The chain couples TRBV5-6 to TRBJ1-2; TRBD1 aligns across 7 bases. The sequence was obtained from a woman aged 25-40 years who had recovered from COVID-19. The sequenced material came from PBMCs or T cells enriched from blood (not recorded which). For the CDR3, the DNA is TGTGCCAGCAGCCTCCCGACAGGGCCGGGCTACACCTTC. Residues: CASSLPTGPGYTF.